The source of this T cell receptor beta chain is a study of T cell responses to AZD1222 COVID-19 vaccine. Findings and caveats of the study: No day 14 peak samples; only post-peak repertoires were characterized. Among spike-specific TCRs, nearly half reportedly target unmutated variant regions.

On this clone: The antigen remains unidentified.

Germline CDR1 reads GTSNPN; CDR2 reads SVGIG (reference sequence). The CDR3 consists of 16 residues. Trimming shortened V by 1 base and J by 1 base, and 16 bases separated the two germline ends. Assay: immunoSEQ multiplex PCR; the TCRdb copy retains only in-frame clones and omits some. Altogether tens of thousands of clones are present, 70% to 90% being singletons, with the ten largest covering 8.5% to 12%. The specimen comprised peripheral blood, sampled 28 days after the second AZD1222 dose. The gene calls are TRBV30 and TRBJ1-1, with D possibly being TRBD1 (5 bases). The TCR sequence derives from an adult who received the AZD1222 COVID-19 vaccine. In nucleotides, the CDR3 is TGTGCCTGGAGTGAGTGCTCGGCAGGGAAGAACACTGAAGCTTTCTTT. This gives the protein CAWSECSAGKNTEAFF.